This T cell receptor beta chain was sequenced during a study of cytomegalovirus exposure and HLA in healthy donors. Study results and caveats: As was reported, the HLA-A and HLA-B alleles of most subjects were accurately predicted from TCR beta sequences. Sequencing likely produced, as an artifact, a cluster of highly shared sequence variants.

Samples came from healthy bone marrow donors. A note on this clone: What it recognizes is unknown.

With 60 Vbeta and 13 Jbeta primers, the PCR was carried out. The table came from immunoSEQ multiplex PCR; TCRdb's copy has only in-frame clones and leaves some out. The sample holds 90,000 to 130,000 clones. Per the germline V gene, CDR1 is SGHRS and CDR2 is YFSETQ. The ends were cut back, 5 bases at V and 9 bases at J, with 9 bases in the middle. The CDR3 totals 11 residues. Sequences were obtained from PBMCs. This chain links TRBV5-1 with TRBJ2-1, with D possibly being TRBD2 (5 bases). The TCR sequence derives from a man aged 30-40 years in good health and CMV-seronegative. Here the CDR3 DNA reads TGCGCCAGCAGATTAGAGGGTGAGCAGTTCTTC. Residues: CASRLEGEQFF.